What follows are 22 T cell receptor beta chains derived from one specimen sequenced in a study of radiation and T cells in renal cell carcinoma. The data were produced by immunoSEQ multiplex PCR, yet TCRdb's version contains in-frame clones alone and is incomplete. The table has approximately 92,000 clones, approximately 86% seen once. Time point in this sample: blood 4 weeks post-SBRT, at nephrectomy. Treatment given: 15 Gy SBRT to primary tumor, nephrectomy 4 weeks later. The specimen comprised blood, sampled from a patient whose treatment included radiotherapy and nephrectomy. These receptors all come from a man aged 45-65 years with renal cell carcinoma.

The table lists this clone with a few counts. The chain uses TRBV7-2 and TRBJ1-1; tentatively, D is TRBD1 (5 bases). The CDR3 consists of 15 residues. The V gene lost 0 bases and the J gene lost 1 base, with 9 bases spanning the gap. Germline V gives CDR1 SGHTA, CDR2 FQGNSA. CDR3 sequence: CASSLALDRNTEAFF. Written as DNA, the CDR3 is TGTGCCAGCAGCTTAGCCCTCGACAGGAACACTGAAGCTTTCTTT.

The V call is TRBV4-1, the J call TRBJ1-2; tentative D call: TRBD1 (6 bases). Germline V gives CDR1 MGHRA, CDR2 YSYEKL. V was shortened by 3 bases and J by 4 bases, with 21 bases between the two germline ends. This CDR3 is built from 17 residues. The DNA of the CDR3 is TGCGCCAGCAGCCATCCCAAAGGGGGGGGCGTCGGCTATGGCTACACCTTC. Its protein is CASSHPKGGGVGYGYTF.

The CDR3 is CASSLGQLALREQYF. For the CDR3, the DNA is TGTGCCAGCAGCTTAGGTCAGCTAGCATTGAGGGAGCAGTACTTC. The V and J genes are TRBV7-9 and TRBJ2-7; D is possibly TRBD2 (5 bases). V was clipped by 1 base and J by 7 bases, with 17 bases between them. This CDR3 has 15 residues. The germline V gene encodes CDR1 SEHNR and CDR2 FQNEAQ (reference sequence).

This sequence joins TRBV18 and TRBJ2-3, with D unclear. Trimming took 6 bases from V and 5 from J, leaving 12 bases between them. There are 13 residues in the CDR3. CDR1 is KGHSH and CDR2 is LQKENI in the germline V gene. CDR3 sequence reads: CASSPTLRDTQYF. CDR3 DNA sequence: TGTGCCAGCTCTCCGACCCTCCGAGATACGCAGTATTTT.

The rearrangement joins TRBV4-2 to TRBJ2-3; 7 bases fit TRBD2. Germline V lookup: CDR1 LGHNA, CDR2 YNFKEQ. V gave up 0 bases and J gave up 1 base; unmatched junction bases: 4. The CDR3 length is 16 residues. Here the CDR3 DNA reads TGTGCCAGCAGCCAAGAGTTCCGGGGGGGCACAGATACGCAGTATTTT. Translated: CASSQEFRGGTDTQYF.

The gene calls are TRBV10-3 and TRBJ2-2, with a possible D match to TRBD2 (6 bases). Trimming removed 5 bases from V and 3 bases from J, with 13 bases in between. This CDR3 has 15 residues. CDR1 ENHRY and CDR2 SYGVKD come from the germline V gene. The CDR3 region is CAISLSSGDTGELFF. CDR3 nucleotides: TGTGCCATCAGTCTGAGTAGCGGTGACACCGGGGAGCTGTTTTTT.

The chain uses TRBV7-8 and TRBJ1-5; TRBD1 is a possible D gene (5 bases). The CDR3 covers 17 residues. With 4 bases removed from V and 0 bases from J, the gap between germline ends came to 16 bases. CDR1 and CDR2 (germline): SGHVS, FQNEAQ. The DNA of the CDR3 is TGTGCCAGCAGCTCCGCTAGAGACAGTTATAGCAATCAGCCCCAGCATTTT. It yields the protein CASSSARDSYSNQPQHF.

The chain joins TRBV7-9 to TRBJ2-1; 7 bases are a match to TRBD2. The trim removed 4 bases at V and 5 bases at J, leaving 8 bases unmatched. The CDR3 spans 15 residues. The germline gives CDR1 SEHNR, CDR2 FQNEAQ (reference sequence). The CDR3 DNA is TGTGCCAGCAGCTGGACTCAGCGGGGTCACAATGAGCAGTTCTTC. Protein: CASSWTQRGHNEQFF. Filled out from reference TRBV7-9 and TRBJ2-1, the complete variable domain reads DTGVSQNPRHKITKRGQNVTFRCDPISEHNRLYWYRQTLGQGPEFLTYFQNEAQLEKSRLLSDRFSAERPKGSFSTLEIQRTEQGDSAMYLCASSWTQRGHNEQFFGPGTRLTVL.

This rearrangement joins TRBV19 to TRBJ2-2; D remains unclear. The V end lost 2 bases, the J end lost 3 bases, and 4 bases lay between the germline ends. This CDR3 region has 13 residues. CDR1 is LNHDA and CDR2 is SQIVND in the germline V gene (reference sequence). The CDR3 region has the DNA TGTGCCAGTAGTATAATTCACACCGGGGAGCTGTTTTTT. It codes for CASSIIHTGELFF.

The chain links TRBV27 to TRBJ2-7; possible D gene TRBD2, 7 bases. The CDR3 spans 15 residues. Between the trimmed V and J ends, which lost 5 bases and 6 bases, there was a span of 20 bases. The germline CDR1 and CDR2 sequences are MNHEY and SMNVEV (reference sequence). The CDR3 is CASSTTGSRGGEQYF. In nucleotides, the CDR3 is TGTGCCAGCAGTACGACAGGATCCCGCGGGGGCGAGCAGTACTTC.

This clone was found a few times. The rearrangement uses TRBV7-2 and TRBJ2-2, with D perhaps TRBD2 (5 bases). The CDR3 consists of 15 residues. The V end was cut by 3 bases, the J end by 5 bases, with 13 bases between. The germline V gene has CDR1 SGHTA and CDR2 FQGNSA. The CDR3 coding sequence is TGTGCCAGCAGCTTGGACCATACGGGGACCGGGGAGCTGTTTTTT. Amino acid sequence: CASSLDHTGTGELFF.

The chain combines TRBV5-4 with TRBJ1-1; D not resolved. Germline CDR1 reads SGHNT; CDR2 reads YYREEE (reference sequence). This CDR3 comprises 14 residues. Trimming cost V 0 bases and J 0 bases, with 6 bases left between them. The CDR3 spells CASSLGAMNTEAFF. Written as DNA, the CDR3 is TGTGCCAGCAGCTTGGGGGCTATGAACACTGAAGCTTTCTTT.

This chain connects TRBV4-1 to TRBJ1-4; D possibly corresponds to TRBD1 (5 bases). Per germline, CDR1 MGHRA and CDR2 YSYEKL. Between the trimmed V and J ends, which lost 1 base and 1 base, there was a span of 10 bases. There are 16 residues in the CDR3. The chain's CDR3 is CASSQAGRGTNEKLFF. CDR3 sequence (DNA): TGCGCCAGCAGCCAAGCGGGGAGGGGAACTAATGAAAAACTGTTTTTT.

J is TRBJ1-1 and V is TRBV5-4; the D is unclear. V was clipped by 0 bases and J by 1 base, with 10 bases between them. Germline V gives CDR1 SGHNT, CDR2 YYREEE (reference sequence). The CDR3 spans 15 residues. The CDR3 nucleotides read TGTGCCAGCAGCTTGGTTCTGGGCCCGAACACTGAAGCTTTCTTT. Translated, it gives CASSLVLGPNTEAFF.

V usage is TRBV2 and J usage is TRBJ2-3; weak D call: TRBD2 (6 bases). Trimming left V 0 bases short and J 1 base short, with 11 bases between. CDR1 is SNHLY and CDR2 is FYNNEI in the germline V gene. This CDR3 comprises 16 residues. In nucleotides, the CDR3 is TGTGCCAGCAGTGAAGCCGGGGGTGGGGGCACAGATACGCAGTATTTT. Protein sequence: CASSEAGGGGTDTQYF.

This chain joins TRBV5-1 and TRBJ2-5; D unresolved. Germline CDR1 and CDR2: SGHRS and YFSETQ. The V gene lost 0 bases and the J gene lost 4 bases, with 4 bases spanning the gap. The CDR3 loop spans 12 amino acids. Here the CDR3 reads CASSLDPETQYF. CDR3 sequence (DNA): TGCGCCAGCAGCTTGGATCCAGAGACCCAGTACTTC.

This chain uses TRBV10-1 with TRBJ2-2; perhaps TRBD2 as D (5 bases). V lost 3 bases and J 4 bases, leaving 9 bases between the germline ends. The CDR3 totals 14 residues. Germline-derived CDR1 and CDR2 are WNHNN and SYGVQD (reference sequence). CDR3 nucleotides: TGCGCCAGCAGTGAACGGAGGACCACCGGGGAGCTGTTTTTT. This sequence encodes CASSERRTTGELFF.

The rearrangement joins TRBV9 to TRBJ2-6; tentative D call: TRBD2 (6 bases). CDR3 size: 17 residues. Germline values: CDR1 SGDLS, CDR2 YYNGEE. The V gene lost 0 bases and the J gene lost 0 bases, with 10 bases spanning the gap. The CDR3 spells CASSVEEGRSGANVLTF. CDR3 bases: TGTGCCAGCAGCGTAGAGGAGGGTCGCTCTGGGGCCAACGTCCTGACTTTC. The full variable domain, its missing parts supplied by reference TRBV9 and TRBJ2-6, is DSGVTQTPKHLITATGQRVTLRCSPRSGDLSVYWYQQSLDQGLQFLIQYYNGEERAKGNILERFSAQQFPDLHSELNLSSLELGDSALYFCASSVEEGRSGANVLTFGAGSRLTVL.

J is TRBJ2-2 and V is TRBV6-1; 7 bases agree with TRBD2. CDR1 is MNHNS and CDR2 is SASEGT in the germline V gene. V shed 7 bases and J 6 bases; nucleotides not matched to a gene: 8. The CDR3 contains 14 residues. CDR3 sequence reads: CASTLADSAGELFF. The CDR3 coding sequence is TGTGCCAGCACCCTAGCGGACTCGGCCGGGGAGCTGTTTTTT.

This clone came up once. The sample carries other DNA sequences with the same CDR3. In nucleotides, the CDR3 is TGTGCCAGCAGTTTAGCTAGCGGGAGAGGCGAGCAGTACTTC. Translating it yields CASSLASGRGEQYF. This rearrangement joins TRBV28 to TRBJ2-7; TRBD2 agrees at 10 bases. This CDR3 region has 14 residues. The germline V gene has CDR1 MDHEN and CDR2 SYDVKM. Trimming took 2 bases from V and 6 from J; bases not matched to a gene: 4. Based on the CDR3 plus reference TRBV28 and TRBJ2-7, the full variable domain is DVKVTQSSRYLVKRTGEKVFLECVQDMDHENMFWYRQDPGLGLRLIYFSYDVKMKEKGDIPEGYSVSREKKERFSLILESASTNQTSMYLCASSLASGRGEQYFGPGTRLTVT.

This clone appeared a single time. V gene TRBV6-5 combines with J gene TRBJ2-2, with a tentative D call TRBD2 (5 bases). The CDR3 is made up of 13 amino acids. Germline lookup yields CDR1 MNHEY and CDR2 SVGAGI. Trimming removed 0 bases from V and 7 bases from J, with 6 bases in between. Here the CDR3 reads CASSYSTIGELFF. CDR3 bases: TGTGCCAGCAGTTACTCGACTATCGGGGAGCTGTTTTTT.

The genes are TRBV19 and TRBJ2-7; D remains unclear. Germline lookup yields CDR1 LNHDA and CDR2 SQIVND (reference sequence). V lost 3 bases and J 0 bases, leaving 9 bases between the germline ends. The CDR3 spans 14 residues. The CDR3 protein is CASSILRGSYEQYF. The CDR3 bases are TGTGCCAGTAGTATCCTCAGAGGCTCCTACGAGCAGTACTTC.